Listed here are 5 T cell receptor beta chains from one sample, sequenced in a study of cytotoxic CD8 clonotypes in ibrutinib-treated CLL. The repertoire was sequenced with immunoSEQ multiplex PCR; TCRdb's copy has only in-frame clones and lacks some. The sample shows about 300,000 clones, 76% of them seen only once. The sequencing here drew on PBMCs, taken at disease progression, from a patient treated with ibrutinib. The receptors were gathered from a human donor with chronic lymphocytic leukemia.

This chain connects TRBV7-9 to TRBJ2-1; 8 bases agree with TRBD2. Germline V gene lookup returns CDR1 SEHNR and CDR2 FQNEAQ (reference sequence). The CDR3 consists of 11 residues. Trimming took 5 bases from V and 12 from J; bases not matched to a gene: 3. The CDR3 reads CASSREGVQFF. The CDR3 coding sequence is TGTGCCAGCAGCCGGGAGGGGGTGCAGTTCTTC.

The genes are TRBV15 and TRBJ1-6; maybe TRBD1 (6 bases). This CDR3 spans 19 amino acids. With 0 bases removed from V and 0 bases from J, the gap between germline ends came to 15 bases. Looked up from germline, CDR1 is LNHNV and CDR2 is YYDKDF (reference sequence). The CDR3 DNA reads TGTGCCACCAGCAGAGATCGAAACAGGGCGAGCTCCTATAATTCACCCCTCCACTTT. Its protein is CATSRDRNRASSYNSPLHF.

The chain employs TRBV6-5 and TRBJ1-2; D perhaps matches TRBD1 (6 bases). This CDR3 region has 14 residues. V lost 2 bases and J lost 6, with 13 bases in between. CDR1 is MNHEY and CDR2 is SVGAGI in the germline V gene. The CDR3 coding sequence is TGTGCCAGCAGTTACAACGGGGGCGGAGATGGCTACACCTTC. This translates into CASSYNGGGDGYTF.

This clone was counted a single time. CDR3: CASSLRDRASGANVLTF. As DNA, the CDR3 is TGTGCCAGCAGCCTCCGGGACAGGGCTTCTGGGGCCAACGTCCTGACTTTC. The chain combines TRBV5-4 with TRBJ2-6, with 9 bases lining up with TRBD1. CDR1 is SGHNT, CDR2 YYREEE, per germline (reference sequence). CDR3 length: 17 residues. Unmatched junction bases numbered 6, after V lost 4 bases and J lost 1 base. The whole variable domain, remainder taken from reference TRBV5-4 and TRBJ2-6, is ETGVTQSPTHLIKTRGQQVTLRCSSQSGHNTVSWYQQALGQGPQFIFQYYREEENGRGNFPPRFSGLQFPNYSSELNVNALELDDSALYLCASSLRDRASGANVLTFGAGSRLTVL.

This clone was observed once. This CDR3 is CASSLVARRGAEGYTF. CDR3 DNA: TGTGCCAGCAGCTTGGTTGCCCGCCGGGGGGCGGAGGGCTACACCTTC. The chain is built from TRBV5-6 and TRBJ1-2, with a possible D match to TRBD1 (6 bases). This CDR3 is built from 16 residues. Germline values: CDR1 SGHDT, CDR2 YYEEEE. V was shortened by 0 bases and J by 8 bases, with 20 bases between the two germline ends. Looking up the rest from reference TRBV5-6 and TRBJ1-2 gives the full variable domain: DAGVTQSPTHLIKTRGQQVTLRCSPKSGHDTVSWYQQALGQGPQFIFQYYEEEERQRGNFPDRFSGHQFPNYSSELNVNALLLGDSALYLCASSLVARRGAEGYTFGSGTRLTVV.